Here is one TCR beta chain with its context. Its antigen is currently unknown. CDR1 and CDR2 (germline): DFQATT, SNEGSKA (reference sequence). Losses at the gene ends were 6 bases for V and 3 bases for J; bases not matched to a gene: 3. The CDR3 runs 13 residues. Between roughly 20 and 31 mg of unsorted bulk tissue served as the source from which RNA and DNA were co-extracted. The source of the sample is a study of tumor-infiltrating lymphocytes in primary liver carcinoma. Overall study results and limits: Tumor-adjacent and tumor-blood pairs displayed less overlap than did pairs of tumor regions.

TCR beta cDNA was reverse-transcribed from about 500 ng of total RNA. The reaction used a constant-region primer and ProtoScript II reverse transcriptase. Modified slightly, ARM-PCR produced TCR beta libraries over three nested multiplex PCR rounds. Primers for the first two PCR rounds were TRBV1-TRBV30 forward primers and a C-beta reverse primer (10 cycles per round). TCRdb re-called the multiplex PCR reads with MiXCR, one entry per CDR3 protein. The profile shows about 120,000 distinct CDR3 sequences, roughly 70% of them singletons. The sequenced sample consisted of tumor-adjacent normal liver tissue. The gene calls are TRBV20-1 and TRBJ1-4, with TRBD1 identical over 8 bases. The source of this sequence is a woman in her fifties or sixties with primary liver carcinoma and hepatitis B virus infection. CDR3 sequence: CSAQGAANEKLFF. Written as DNA, the CDR3 is TGCAGTGCCCAGGGGGCGGCTAATGAAAAACTGTTTTTT.